The 14 T cell receptor beta chains listed next were all sequenced from one sample in a study of T-cell reconstitution after alpha-beta-depleted transplantation in children. TCRbeta library preparation incorporated unique molecular identifiers. TCRdb processed the PCR reads anew with MiXCR; each CDR3 protein has one entry. The table includes roughly 610,000 distinct CDR3 sequences, about 10% detected once. The material was PBMCs from the stem cell graft donor, obtained from the stem cell graft. The receptors originated from a human donor who donated a stem cell graft to a child with acute myeloid leukemia.

The chain links TRBV5-1 to TRBJ2-5, with D possibly being TRBD2 (6 bases). Germline assignment: CDR1 SGHRS and CDR2 YFSETQ. Deletions cut 4 bases from V and 5 bases from J, with 15 bases between. The CDR3 spans 14 residues. As DNA, the CDR3 is TGCGCCAGCAGCCTTAACGGGGACTTGGAGACCCAGTACTTC. This encodes CASSLNGDLETQYF.

This clonotype was seen repeatedly, ten times or more. This sequence joins TRBV10-2 and TRBJ1-5, with 10 bases aligning to TRBD1. J was trimmed by 1 base and V by 1 base; bases with no gene match: 4. This CDR3 is 17 amino acids long. Germline-derived CDR1 and CDR2 are WSHSY and SAAADI. This chain's CDR3 is CASSEWAGQGSNQPQHF. CDR3 coding DNA: TGCGCCAGCAGTGAGTGGGCGGGACAGGGGAGCAATCAGCCCCAGCATTTT.

This clonotype showed up many times. The gene calls are TRBV15 and TRBJ1-2; D remains ambiguous. With 0 bases removed from V and 4 bases from J, the gap between germline ends came to 12 bases. The CDR3 spans 15 residues. Per the germline V gene, CDR1 is LNHNV and CDR2 is YYDKDF (reference sequence). CDR3 in amino acids: CATSRDRAEGYGYTF. The CDR3 DNA is TGTGCCACCAGCAGAGATCGGGCAGAGGGCTATGGCTACACCTTC. The complete variable domain, with remaining parts taken from reference TRBV15 and TRBJ1-2, reads DAMVIQNPRYQVTQFGKPVTLSCSQTLNHNVMYWYQQKSSQAPKLLFHYYDKDFNNEADTPDNFQSRRPNTSFCFLDIRSPGLGDTAMYLCATSRDRAEGYGYTFGSGTRLTVV.

J is TRBJ2-5 and V is TRBV20-1; 11 nucleotides align to TRBD2. CDR3 length: 19 amino acids. The V and J ends lost 1 base and 4 bases, in that order; junction bases with no gene match: 17. The germline V gene encodes CDR1 DFQATT and CDR2 SNEGSKA (reference sequence). The CDR3 is CSARAGYTSGRGLGETQYF. Written as DNA, the CDR3 is TGCAGTGCTAGAGCGGGATACACTAGCGGGAGAGGACTAGGAGAGACCCAGTACTTC.

This clonotype was observed many times. The chain recombines TRBV12-3 or TRBV12-4 with TRBJ2-7; TRBD2 matches 8 bases. The V and J ends lost 7 bases and 1 base, in that order; junction bases with no gene match: 12. The CDR3 covers 16 residues. This CDR3 reads CASTLGLGGRSYEQYF. The CDR3, as DNA: TGTGCCAGCACTCTCGGGTTGGGCGGGAGGTCCTACGAGCAGTACTTC.

This clonotype was seen a handful of times. The chain couples TRBV29-1 to TRBJ2-7; 8 bases map to TRBD1. The CDR3 is 14 residues long. Germline CDR1 reads SQVTM; CDR2 reads ANQGSEA. V gave up 5 bases and J gave up 1 base; unmatched junction bases: 7. Here the CDR3 reads CSVRTGTISYEQYF. The CDR3 DNA sequence: TGCAGCGTTAGGACAGGGACGATATCCTACGAGCAGTACTTC.

This clonotype has only a few counts. V is TRBV9 and J is TRBJ1-4; D ambiguous. The CDR3 loop spans 16 amino acids. Trimming took off 3 bases at V and 8 bases at J, with 20 bases between the two ends. Germline loops: CDR1 SGDLS, CDR2 YYNGEE. The CDR3 sequence is CASSALSTPKREKLFF. CDR3 DNA sequence: TGTGCCAGCAGCGCCCTATCGACCCCTAAGCGGGAAAAACTGTTTTTT.

This clonotype has more than one count but fewer than ten. The V and J genes are TRBV20-1 and TRBJ2-5, with TRBD2 as a possible D gene (5 bases). The CDR3 consists of 13 residues. CDR1 DFQATT and CDR2 SNEGSKA come from the germline V gene (reference sequence). Trimming removed 6 bases at V and 3 bases at J, with 14 bases between. CDR3 amino acids: CSARKGGEETQYF. The CDR3 nucleotides are TGCAGTGCCCGAAAAGGAGGTGAAGAGACCCAGTACTTC.

The genes are TRBV12-3 or TRBV12-4 and TRBJ2-3; D is unclear. Trimming shortened V by 5 bases and J by 6 bases, and 9 bases separated the two germline ends. CDR3 length: 12 amino acids. The CDR3 spells CASSDSQDTQYF. CDR3 sequence (DNA): TGTGCCAGCAGTGACTCACAGGATACGCAGTATTTT.

This clonotype was counted between two and nine times. This rearrangement joins TRBV7-2 to TRBJ2-7, with D perhaps TRBD1 or TRBD2 (5 bases each). The CDR3 is made up of 23 amino acids. Trimming shortened V by 2 bases and J by 0 bases, and 35 bases separated the two germline ends. Germline CDR1 SGHTA, CDR2 FQGNSA. The CDR3 loop reads CASSLSGARTTRLSGYYSYEQYF. The CDR3 nucleotides read TGTGCCAGCAGCTTATCCGGGGCCAGGACGACAAGGCTGTCTGGATACTACTCCTACGAGCAGTACTTC.

This clonotype was counted only a few times. The V and J genes are TRBV28 and TRBJ1-1, with a weak D call TRBD1 (6 bases). This CDR3 is built from 13 residues. V was clipped by 5 bases and J by 4 bases, with 11 bases between them. Germline CDR1 MDHEN, CDR2 SYDVKM. As DNA, the CDR3 is TGTGCCAGCAGTGGGACATGGGGCACTGAAGCTTTCTTT. This encodes CASSGTWGTEAFF.

The genes are TRBV20-1 and TRBJ2-3, with a weak D call TRBD2 (5 bases). Per the germline V gene, CDR1 is DFQATT and CDR2 is SNEGSKA (reference sequence). V lost 5 bases and J 4 bases, leaving 19 bases between the germline ends. CDR3 length: 15 amino acids. The CDR3, as DNA: TGCAGTGCTCCACGACCCAAATTTAGCGCAGATACGCAGTATTTT. It encodes CSAPRPKFSADTQYF.

This clonotype was counted only a few times. This rearrangement joins TRBV9 to TRBJ2-3; D is unresolved. The germline V gene has CDR1 SGDLS and CDR2 YYNGEE. The CDR3 has 14 residues. The V end lost 1 base, the J end lost 2 bases, and 8 bases lay between the germline ends. The CDR3 DNA reads as TGTGCCAGCAGCGTAACCGATCTCACAGATACGCAGTATTTT. Translation: CASSVTDLTDTQYF.

The chain links TRBV7-2 to TRBJ2-5, with D tentatively TRBD1 or TRBD2 (5 bases each). Germline CDR1 and CDR2: SGHTA and FQGNSA. V lost 1 base, J lost 4 bases, and 13 bases lay in between. CDR3 length equals 15 residues. The CDR3 sequence is CASSLGGRERETQYF. The CDR3 nucleotides are TGTGCCAGCAGCTTAGGAGGCAGGGAGAGAGAGACCCAGTACTTC.